A single sample gave rise to the 21 T cell receptor beta chains below, sequenced in a study of cytomegalovirus exposure and HLA in healthy donors. Vbeta (60) and Jbeta (13) primers were used in the PCR. Repertoires were generated with immunoSEQ multiplex PCR, while TCRdb's copy carries only in-frame clones and drops some. The table lists approximately 130,000 clones, approximately 85% of them singletons. The sample comprised PBMCs. These receptors were collected from a boy aged 5 to 17 in good health and CMV-seronegative.

V gene TRBV7-6 combines with J gene TRBJ1-1; D ambiguous. The CDR3 has 14 amino acids. Trimming pared 0 bases from V and 0 bases from J, leaving 5 bases between. CDR1 and CDR2 (germline): SGHVS, FNYEAQ. CDR3 protein: CASSLARMNTEAFF. DNA for the CDR3: TGTGCCAGCAGCTTAGCGCGTATGAACACTGAAGCTTTCTTT.

The genes are TRBV4-1 and TRBJ2-7, with D tentatively TRBD1 (5 bases). The CDR3 has 15 amino acids. The V end was cut by 3 bases, the J end by 3 bases, with 15 bases between. Germline V gene sequence: CDR1 MGHRA, CDR2 YSYEKL. The DNA for the CDR3 is TGCGCCAGCAGCCATAGGGGTGCGCCAATCTACGAGCAGTACTTC. Amino acid sequence: CASSHRGAPIYEQYF.

In DNA form, the CDR3 reads TGTGCCAGCAGTGATTTAACCGGGACAGGGAACGACGAGCAGTACTTC. It yields the protein CASSDLTGTGNDEQYF. This chain joins TRBV6-1 and TRBJ2-7, with 9 bases fitting TRBD1. This CDR3 region has 16 residues. The ends lost 3 bases at V and 5 bases at J; junction bases unmatched: 11. From germline, CDR1 is MNHNS and CDR2 SASEGT.

The rearrangement uses TRBV9 and TRBJ1-1; D might be TRBD1 (6 bases). Germline CDR1 reads SGDLS; CDR2 reads YYNGEE. V lost 5 bases and J 0 bases, leaving 11 bases between the germline ends. This CDR3 is built from 14 residues. CDR3 DNA: TGTGCCAGCAGTAGGACAGTCATGAACACTGAAGCTTTCTTT. Encoded protein: CASSRTVMNTEAFF.

This rearrangement joins TRBV4-2 to TRBJ1-2; 8 positions agree with TRBD1. CDR1 and CDR2 from the germline V gene are LGHNA and YNFKEQ. V shed 0 bases and J 7 bases; nucleotides not matched to a gene: 10. The CDR3 has 16 amino acids. CDR3 nucleotide sequence: TGTGCCAGCAGCCAAGAGGAAGCGACAGGGGTAGGTGGCTACACCTTC. Protein sequence: CASSQEEATGVGGYTF.

The chain joins TRBV6-5 to TRBJ2-2; D is undetermined. Germline CDR1 MNHEY, CDR2 SVGAGI. The CDR3 is made up of 13 amino acids. Deletions cut 5 bases from V and 4 bases from J, with 8 bases between. CDR3 coding DNA: TGTGCCAGCAGTCCTCGGTTCACCGGGGAGCTGTTTTTT. This codes for CASSPRFTGELFF.

The gene calls are TRBV9 and TRBJ2-7; D unclear. Germline CDR1 and CDR2: SGDLS and YYNGEE. V shed 0 bases and J shed 2 bases, with 9 bases lying between them. This CDR3 comprises 14 residues. The CDR3 loop reads CASSVVPSPYEQYF. The DNA for the CDR3 is TGTGCCAGCAGCGTAGTTCCCTCCCCCTACGAGCAGTACTTC.

This clone was recorded a few times. This chain uses TRBV5-6 with TRBJ1-4, with 10 bases matching TRBD1. CDR3 length: 14 residues. The germline CDR1 and CDR2 sequences are SGHDT and YYEEEE. Unmatched junction bases numbered 3, after V lost 4 bases and J lost 6 bases. CDR3 sequence reads: CASSRGTGDEKLFF. The CDR3 DNA sequence: TGTGCCAGCAGCCGCGGGACAGGGGATGAAAAACTGTTTTTT. The variable domain in full, with the rest retrieved from reference TRBV5-6 and TRBJ1-4, is DAGVTQSPTHLIKTRGQQVTLRCSPKSGHDTVSWYQQALGQGPQFIFQYYEEEERQRGNFPDRFSGHQFPNYSSELNVNALLLGDSALYLCASSRGTGDEKLFFGSGTQLSVL.

This clone was picked up a small number of times. The V gene is TRBV4-1, the J gene TRBJ1-5, with a tentative D call TRBD1 (5 bases). This CDR3 region has 17 residues. V gave up 1 base and J gave up 4 bases, with 17 bases separating them. Germline V gene data show CDR1 as MGHRA and CDR2 as YSYEKL. As DNA, the CDR3 is TGCGCCAGCAGCCAAGTTTGGCCGGACACCCTAAATCAGCCCCAGCATTTT. It translates to CASSQVWPDTLNQPQHF.

V and J are TRBV4-2 and TRBJ2-2, with 8 bases aligning to TRBD2. Trimming removed 11 bases from V and 3 bases from J; junction bases left unmatched: 11. The length of the CDR3 is 15 residues. Germline lookup yields CDR1 LGHNA and CDR2 YNFKEQ. CDR3 protein: CASAGAGDYTGELFF. CDR3 sequence (DNA): TGTGCCTCCGCCGGAGCGGGGGATTACACCGGGGAGCTGTTTTTT.

The chain is built from TRBV27 and TRBJ2-1; D gene ambiguous. This CDR3 contains 15 residues. Germline V gives CDR1 MNHEY, CDR2 SMNVEV (reference sequence). V was trimmed by 2 bases and J by 7 bases, leaving 15 bases between them. CDR3 sequence (DNA): TGTGCCAGCAGTTTACTTGGAGTTTGGAGTAATGAGCAGTTCTTC. Its protein is CASSLLGVWSNEQFF.

The chain has TRBV7-9 and TRBJ1-2; D might be TRBD1 (5 bases). Per germline, CDR1 SEHNR and CDR2 FQNEAQ (reference sequence). CDR3 length equals 15 residues. With 4 bases removed from V and 4 bases from J, the gap between germline ends came to 16 bases. CDR3 bases: TGTGCCAGCAGCTCCCCGAGGGCCGGGGGCTATGGCTACACCTTC. The encoded protein is CASSSPRAGGYGYTF.

Only a few counts were recorded for this clone. This chain links TRBV19 with TRBJ1-3; D is uncertain. Germline loops: CDR1 LNHDA, CDR2 SQIVND (reference sequence). The CDR3 length is 11 residues. Trimming cost V 11 bases and J 3 bases, with 8 bases left between them. This chain's CDR3 is CAGRFGNTIYF. The CDR3 bases are TGTGCCGGCCGATTTGGAAACACCATATATTTT.

V gene TRBV14 combines with J gene TRBJ2-3, with D tentatively TRBD1 (5 bases). This CDR3 is built from 14 residues. CDR1 SGHDN and CDR2 FVKESK come from the germline V gene. The V end lost 2 bases, the J end lost 5 bases, and 11 bases lay between the germline ends. CDR3 DNA sequence: TGTGCCAGCAGCCAATTAGGGGTACAAGATACGCAGTATTTT. This translates into CASSQLGVQDTQYF.

This clone was found a few times. The rearrangement joins TRBV4-3 to TRBJ1-2; 7 positions match TRBD1. V was clipped by 0 bases and J by 8 bases; unmatched bases: 9. Per germline, CDR1 LGHNA and CDR2 YSLEER. The CDR3 sequence is 15 residues long. The CDR3 DNA is TGCGCCAGCAGCCAAGATCTGCCAGGGGGAAAAGGCTACACCTTC. Its protein is CASSQDLPGGKGYTF.

This chain links TRBV2 with TRBJ2-1; 9 nucleotides line up with TRBD2. The CDR3 covers 14 residues. The V and J ends lost 6 bases and 8 bases, in that order; junction bases with no gene match: 8. The germline V gene encodes CDR1 SNHLY and CDR2 FYNNEI. As DNA, the CDR3 is TGTGCCAGCAGCCGCGGGGGGGCCGTGTATGAGCAGTTCTTC. This codes for CASSRGGAVYEQFF.

The chain links TRBV7-2 to TRBJ2-5, with 7 bases fitting TRBD1. The CDR3 consists of 15 residues. The germline V gene has CDR1 SGHTA and CDR2 FQGNSA. J was trimmed by 0 bases and V by 5 bases; bases with no gene match: 6. The CDR3 spells CASSQDRAYQETQYF. As DNA, the CDR3 is TGTGCCAGCAGCCAAGACAGGGCATACCAAGAGACCCAGTACTTC.

This sequence joins TRBV5-1 and TRBJ2-6; D is perhaps TRBD1 (5 bases). V shed 2 bases and J shed 7 bases, with 28 bases lying between them. CDR1 and CDR2 (germline): SGHRS, YFSETQ. CDR3 length equals 20 residues. The CDR3 reads CASSFRPAEISGAGANVLTF. The CDR3 bases are TGCGCCAGCAGCTTTAGGCCCGCAGAGATCTCTGGGGCCGGAGCCAACGTCCTGACTTTC. Variable domain in full (rest from reference TRBV5-1 and TRBJ2-6): KAGVTQTPRYLIKTRGQQVTLSCSPISGHRSVSWYQQTPGQGLQFLFEYFSETQRNKGNFPGRFSGRQFSNSRSEMNVSTLELGDSALYLCASSFRPAEISGAGANVLTFGAGSRLTVL.

V is TRBV7-9 and J is TRBJ1-2; D may be TRBD1 (5 bases). The CDR3 sequence is 13 residues long. Trimming stripped 5 bases from V and 8 bases from J, with 15 bases between. Germline assignment: CDR1 SEHNR and CDR2 FQNEAQ (reference sequence). The CDR3 nucleotides read TGTGCCAGCAGCCAGACAACAGGAAACGGCTACACCTTC. It specifies CASSQTTGNGYTF.

This clone was picked up one time. One end of the junction fails to match germline, which may point to a read error. V is TRBV7-9 and J is TRBJ2-1; 8 positions match TRBD2. Germline V gene lookup returns CDR1 SEHNR and CDR2 FQNEAQ (reference sequence). This CDR3 contains 15 residues. CDR3 region: CSSTAGGNYMGEQFF. DNA for the CDR3: TGTTCCAGCACGGCGGGGGGAAACTACATGGGTGAGCAGTTCTTC.

The chain joins TRBV5-1 to TRBJ1-1, with D tentatively TRBD1 (6 bases). Germline CDR1 is SGHRS and CDR2 is YFSETQ. The CDR3 contains 13 residues. Trimming pared 4 bases from V and 1 base from J, leaving 8 bases between. The CDR3 bases are TGCGCCAGCAGCCCGGGACAGAACACTGAAGCTTTCTTT. It translates to CASSPGQNTEAFF.